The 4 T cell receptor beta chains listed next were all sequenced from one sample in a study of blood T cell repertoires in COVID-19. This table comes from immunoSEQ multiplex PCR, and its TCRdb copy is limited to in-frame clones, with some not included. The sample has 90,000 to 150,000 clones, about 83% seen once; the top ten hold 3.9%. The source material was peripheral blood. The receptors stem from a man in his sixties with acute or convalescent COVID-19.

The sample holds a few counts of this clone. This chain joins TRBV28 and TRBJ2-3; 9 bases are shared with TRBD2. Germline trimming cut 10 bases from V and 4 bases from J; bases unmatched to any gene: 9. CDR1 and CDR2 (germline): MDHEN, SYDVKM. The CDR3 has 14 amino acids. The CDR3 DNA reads TGTGCCACGACTAGCGGAGGAAGGGCAGATACGCAGTATTTT. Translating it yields CATTSGGRADTQYF.

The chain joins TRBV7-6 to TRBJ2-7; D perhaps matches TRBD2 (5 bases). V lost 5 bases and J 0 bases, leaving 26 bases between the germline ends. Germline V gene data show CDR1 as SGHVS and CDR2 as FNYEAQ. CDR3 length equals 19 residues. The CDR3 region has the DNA TGTGCCAGCAGCCCACTAATTAAAGGTGAGCGGTGGAGCTCCTACGAGCAGTACTTC. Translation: CASSPLIKGERWSSYEQYF.

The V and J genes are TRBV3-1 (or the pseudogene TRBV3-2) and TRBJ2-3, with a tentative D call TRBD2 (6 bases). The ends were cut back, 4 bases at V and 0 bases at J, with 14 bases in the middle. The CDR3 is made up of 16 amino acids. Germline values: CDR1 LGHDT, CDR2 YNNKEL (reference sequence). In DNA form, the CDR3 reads TGTGCCAGCAGCCCGCTAGCGACCCTAAGCACAGATACGCAGTATTTT. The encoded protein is CASSPLATLSTDTQYF.

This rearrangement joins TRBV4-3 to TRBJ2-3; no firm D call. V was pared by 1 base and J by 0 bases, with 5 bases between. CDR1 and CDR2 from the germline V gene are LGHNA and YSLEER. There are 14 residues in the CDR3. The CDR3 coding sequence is TGCGCCAGCAGCCAAGCAGAAAGCACAGATACGCAGTATTTT. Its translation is CASSQAESTDTQYF.